This T cell receptor beta chain was recovered during a study of PD-L1 blockade in urothelial cancer. Regarding the study as a whole: In blood sampled pretreatment, TCR clonality below the median predicted better survival.

The sample holds a few counts of this clone. The antigen remains undetermined. Here immunoSEQ multiplex PCR was the method, and the copy in TCRdb shows in-frame clones only, minus some. The sample includes around 56,000 clones, about 86% of them seen just once. This clonotype was obtained from a man over 45 with urothelial cancer. This specimen consisted of PBMCs, obtained around atezolizumab (anti-PD-L1) treatment.

The CDR3 sequence: CASSLAGQGNQPQHF. The CDR3 nucleotides are TGTGCCAGCAGCTTGGCGGGACAGGGCAATCAGCCCCAGCATTTT. This chain links TRBV5-6 with TRBJ1-5, with 8 bases aligning to TRBD1. The V and J ends lost 0 bases and 2 bases, in that order; junction bases with no gene match: 1. The CDR3 runs to 15 residues. CDR1 is SGHDT, CDR2 YYEEEE, per germline.